Sequencing of this T cell receptor beta chain was carried out in a study of CD8 T cells in Susac syndrome. V shed 1 base, J shed 4 bases, and the junction held 4 bases outside the gene matches. CDR3 length: 14 residues. Per germline, CDR1 DFQATT and CDR2 SNEGSKA (reference sequence). RNA, at about 0.5 to 1 ug, was reverse transcribed with random hexamers. TCRdb re-called the immunoSEQ multiplex PCR reads through MiXCR, storing one row per CDR3 protein. The sample consists of approximately 170,000 distinct CDR3 sequences, just under 95% of them appearing once. This TCR was sampled from a human donor in good health. The chain carries TRBV20-1 and TRBJ2-3; 8 bases fit TRBD2. What was sequenced was CD4+ T cells from PBMCs. The CDR3 DNA follows: TGCAGTGCTAGAGCGGCGGGGGGCGCAGATACGCAGTATTTT. This codes for CSARAAGGADTQYF.